Below, one T cell receptor beta chain is given with its context. The data were taken from a study of technical replicates of blood from several donors. The V gene end was trimmed by 0 bases and the J gene end by 3 bases; junction bases not matched to a gene: 11. Germline V gives CDR1 LGHNA, CDR2 YSLEER. There are 20 residues in the CDR3. Only in-frame clones appear in the TCRdb table, and some are missing; sequencing was by immunoSEQ multiplex PCR. The sample contains approximately 64,000 clones, 86% of which appear only once. This receptor was taken from a human donor in good health. Some clones in this sample may be carry-over from other donors' samples. Material: PBMCs. This chain joins TRBV4-3 and TRBJ2-2; 12 nucleotides match TRBD2. The CDR3 DNA is TGCGCCAGCAGCCAAGAAATGCTAGCGGGGGGGCTGATTTACACCGGGGAGCTGTTTTTT. This gives the protein CASSQEMLAGGLIYTGELFF.